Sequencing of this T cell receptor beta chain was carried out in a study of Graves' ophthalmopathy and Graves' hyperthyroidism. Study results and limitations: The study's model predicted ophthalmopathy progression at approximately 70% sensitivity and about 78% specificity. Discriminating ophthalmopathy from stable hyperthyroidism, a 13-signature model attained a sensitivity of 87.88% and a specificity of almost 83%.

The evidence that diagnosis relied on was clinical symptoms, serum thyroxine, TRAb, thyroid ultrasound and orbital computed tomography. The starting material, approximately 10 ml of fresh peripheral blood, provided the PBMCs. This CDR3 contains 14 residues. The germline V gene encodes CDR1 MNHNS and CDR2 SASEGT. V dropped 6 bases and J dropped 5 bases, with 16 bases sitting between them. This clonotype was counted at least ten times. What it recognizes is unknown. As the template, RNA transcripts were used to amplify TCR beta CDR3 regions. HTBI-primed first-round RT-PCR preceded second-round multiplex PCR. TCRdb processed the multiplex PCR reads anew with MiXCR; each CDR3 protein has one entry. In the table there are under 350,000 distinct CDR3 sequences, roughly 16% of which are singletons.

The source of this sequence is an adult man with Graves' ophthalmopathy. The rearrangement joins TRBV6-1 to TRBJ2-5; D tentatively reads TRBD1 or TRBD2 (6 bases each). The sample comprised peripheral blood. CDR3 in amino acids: CASSPAGGGETQYF. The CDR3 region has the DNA TGTGCCAGCAGCCCCGCCGGGGGCGGCGAGACCCAGTACTTC.